One and the same sample provided the 13 T cell receptor beta chains below, sequenced in a study of radiotherapy plus CTLA-4 blockade in lung cancer. Profiled with immunoSEQ multiplex PCR; TCRdb holds only in-frame clones, not every one. The data contain more than 95,000 clones, around 74% of them singletons. The sample here was peripheral blood, taken from a patient treated with radiotherapy plus ipilimumab. These receptors were taken from a human donor with non-small cell lung cancer who had a partial response to radiotherapy plus ipilimumab. Some clones in this sample may be carry-over from other donors' samples.

The CDR3 nucleotides read TGTGCCAGCAGCGGAGGTTCGAACACCGGGGAGCTGTTTTTT. Translated, it gives CASSGGSNTGELFF. The chain recombines TRBV6-5 with TRBJ2-2; perhaps TRBD2 as D (5 bases). Germline CDR1 and CDR2: MNHEY and SVGAGI. This CDR3 is built from 14 residues. With 6 bases removed from V and 0 bases from J, the gap between germline ends came to 8 bases.

V is TRBV5-1 and J is TRBJ2-1; 9 positions match TRBD1. CDR3 length: 15 residues. Germline V gene sequence: CDR1 SGHRS, CDR2 YFSETQ. V lost 4 bases to trimming and J lost 4 bases; unmatched junction nucleotides: 6. This CDR3 reads CASSKGQGTYNEQFF. The CDR3 nucleotides read TGCGCCAGCAGCAAGGGACAGGGAACTTACAATGAGCAGTTCTTC.

The genes are TRBV7-2 and TRBJ1-6, with 7 nucleotides matching TRBD1. The CDR3 extends over 16 amino acids. Germline V gives CDR1 SGHTA, CDR2 FQGNSA. V lost 4 bases and J lost 7; bases outside the gene matches: 10. The CDR3 here is CASSSQTGVSNSPLHF. CDR3 coding DNA: TGTGCCAGCAGCTCCCAAACAGGGGTGAGCAATTCACCCCTCCACTTT.

The chain carries TRBV18 and TRBJ2-5, with D maybe TRBD1 (6 bases). The CDR3 loop spans 16 amino acids. Between the trimmed V and J ends, which lost 3 bases and 4 bases, there was a span of 18 bases. From germline, CDR1 is KGHSH and CDR2 LQKENI. Written as DNA, the CDR3 is TGTGCCAGCTCACCGGCTACGATAGCAGGGGTAGAGACCCAGTACTTC. Protein: CASSPATIAGVETQYF.

The gene calls are TRBV13 and TRBJ2-1; TRBD2 matches 7 bases. Germline V CDR1 and CDR2: PRHDT, FYEKMQ (reference sequence). CDR3 size: 18 residues. V lost 3 bases to trimming and J lost 0 bases; unmatched junction nucleotides: 11. CDR3 DNA: TGTGCCAGCAGCTTTGAAGCGGGACTTGGGAGCTCCTACAATGAGCAGTTCTTC. It translates to CASSFEAGLGSSYNEQFF.

For the CDR3, the DNA is TGTGCCAGCAGCTTACGGACCGGGGGGGCCGGGGAGACCCAGTACTTC. Amino acid sequence: CASSLRTGGAGETQYF. The J gene is TRBJ2-5, the V gene TRBV5-4; 8 positions agree with TRBD2. The germline CDR1 and CDR2 sequences are SGHNT and YYREEE (reference sequence). With V trimmed by 2 bases and J by 5 bases, 11 bases remained unmatched. The CDR3 consists of 16 residues.

This chain joins TRBV10-1 and TRBJ1-1; 12 positions match TRBD1. From germline, CDR1 is WNHNN and CDR2 SYGVQD (reference sequence). The CDR3 is made up of 15 amino acids. V shed 6 bases, J shed 4 bases, and the junction held 6 bases outside the gene matches. The CDR3 DNA is TGCGCCAGCAGAAGGGACAGGGGGCTGGCCACTGAAGCTTTCTTT. Translating it yields CASRRDRGLATEAFF.

CDR3 amino acids: CASSPPFGTSADTQYF. In DNA, the CDR3 is TGTGCCAGCAGCCCTCCCTTCGGGACTAGCGCAGATACGCAGTATTTT. The chain joins TRBV7-2 to TRBJ2-3; 10 nucleotides match TRBD2. The CDR3 length is 16 residues. Unmatched junction bases numbered 9, after V lost 5 bases and J lost 4 bases. Germline V gene data show CDR1 as SGHTA and CDR2 as FQGNSA.

This clone was recorded once. The chain carries TRBV30 and TRBJ1-3, with D unresolved. The germline CDR1 and CDR2 sequences are GTSNPN and SVGIG (reference sequence). The ends were cut back, 0 bases at V and 4 bases at J, with 10 bases in the middle. The CDR3 has 14 amino acids. The DNA for the CDR3 is TGTGCCTGGAGTGTACAAGTGGTAGGAAACACCATATATTTT. Its translation: CAWSVQVVGNTIYF.

The chain combines TRBV7-8 with TRBJ1-1; no clear D. This CDR3 is built from 13 residues. Deletions cut 3 bases from V and 5 bases from J, with 10 bases between. Germline V gene sequence: CDR1 SGHVS, CDR2 FQNEAQ. The CDR3 nucleotides are TGTGCCAGCAGCTTTCGACTGGGTACTGAAGCTTTCTTT. This gives the protein CASSFRLGTEAFF.

The rearrangement links TRBV7-3 to TRBJ1-2; possibly TRBD1 for D (5 bases). The CDR3 length is 13 residues. Germline V gene sequence: CDR1 SGHTA, CDR2 FQGTGA. Trimming left V 5 bases short and J 6 bases short, with 13 bases between. This CDR3 is CASSLSPGDGYTF. CDR3 in DNA: TGTGCCAGCAGCCTCTCCCCGGGGGATGGCTACACCTTC.

The J gene is TRBJ2-1, the V gene TRBV2; 7 bases align to TRBD1. V shed 7 bases, J shed 15 bases, and the junction held 21 bases outside the gene matches. Germline V gene sequence: CDR1 SNHLY, CDR2 FYNNEI. The CDR3 contains 15 residues. CDR3 region: CASKAILSDTGAPFF. The CDR3 bases are TGTGCCAGCAAGGCGATCCTATCTGATACAGGGGCCCCGTTCTTC.

The chain has TRBV9 and TRBJ2-3; 9 bases are a match to TRBD2. This CDR3 contains 17 residues. V lost 1 base and J lost 3; bases outside the gene matches: 9. Germline CDR1 SGDLS, CDR2 YYNGEE. The CDR3 protein is CASSVRAGGLATDTQYF. Written as DNA, the CDR3 is TGTGCCAGCAGCGTACGCGCGGGGGGGCTAGCGACAGATACGCAGTATTTT.